This TCR beta chain was recorded in a study of T cells in Graves' hyperthyroidism and ophthalmopathy. Points from the study as a whole: Most expanded thyroid clonotypes above 0.001 also appeared in blood. The model made its ophthalmopathy prediction, and onset followed a median approximately six months later.

The CDR3 has 15 amino acids. V was clipped by 6 bases and J by 5 bases; unmatched bases: 9. The V gene's germline CDR1 is SNHLY and CDR2 FYNNEI. On this clonotype: The antigen is unknown.

Fresh peripheral blood, approximately 10 ml, was the source of the PBMCs. Using RNA transcripts as the source, TCR beta CDR3 regions were amplified. HTBI primers were the set used in a first-round RT-PCR of the TCR CDR3. MiXCR, applied by TCRdb to the multiplex PCR reads, yields one record per CDR3 protein. The sample lists a few hundred thousand distinct CDR3 sequences; 15% to 20% were seen once. The sequenced sample was blood. The V and J genes are TRBV2 and TRBJ2-2; TRBD1 aligns across 7 bases. This sequence originates from a woman in her sixties or seventies with Graves' ophthalmopathy. Written as DNA, the CDR3 is TGTGCCAGCAGGGTTAGACAGGGTTTAACCGGGGAGCTGTTTTTT. It specifies CASRVRQGLTGELFF.